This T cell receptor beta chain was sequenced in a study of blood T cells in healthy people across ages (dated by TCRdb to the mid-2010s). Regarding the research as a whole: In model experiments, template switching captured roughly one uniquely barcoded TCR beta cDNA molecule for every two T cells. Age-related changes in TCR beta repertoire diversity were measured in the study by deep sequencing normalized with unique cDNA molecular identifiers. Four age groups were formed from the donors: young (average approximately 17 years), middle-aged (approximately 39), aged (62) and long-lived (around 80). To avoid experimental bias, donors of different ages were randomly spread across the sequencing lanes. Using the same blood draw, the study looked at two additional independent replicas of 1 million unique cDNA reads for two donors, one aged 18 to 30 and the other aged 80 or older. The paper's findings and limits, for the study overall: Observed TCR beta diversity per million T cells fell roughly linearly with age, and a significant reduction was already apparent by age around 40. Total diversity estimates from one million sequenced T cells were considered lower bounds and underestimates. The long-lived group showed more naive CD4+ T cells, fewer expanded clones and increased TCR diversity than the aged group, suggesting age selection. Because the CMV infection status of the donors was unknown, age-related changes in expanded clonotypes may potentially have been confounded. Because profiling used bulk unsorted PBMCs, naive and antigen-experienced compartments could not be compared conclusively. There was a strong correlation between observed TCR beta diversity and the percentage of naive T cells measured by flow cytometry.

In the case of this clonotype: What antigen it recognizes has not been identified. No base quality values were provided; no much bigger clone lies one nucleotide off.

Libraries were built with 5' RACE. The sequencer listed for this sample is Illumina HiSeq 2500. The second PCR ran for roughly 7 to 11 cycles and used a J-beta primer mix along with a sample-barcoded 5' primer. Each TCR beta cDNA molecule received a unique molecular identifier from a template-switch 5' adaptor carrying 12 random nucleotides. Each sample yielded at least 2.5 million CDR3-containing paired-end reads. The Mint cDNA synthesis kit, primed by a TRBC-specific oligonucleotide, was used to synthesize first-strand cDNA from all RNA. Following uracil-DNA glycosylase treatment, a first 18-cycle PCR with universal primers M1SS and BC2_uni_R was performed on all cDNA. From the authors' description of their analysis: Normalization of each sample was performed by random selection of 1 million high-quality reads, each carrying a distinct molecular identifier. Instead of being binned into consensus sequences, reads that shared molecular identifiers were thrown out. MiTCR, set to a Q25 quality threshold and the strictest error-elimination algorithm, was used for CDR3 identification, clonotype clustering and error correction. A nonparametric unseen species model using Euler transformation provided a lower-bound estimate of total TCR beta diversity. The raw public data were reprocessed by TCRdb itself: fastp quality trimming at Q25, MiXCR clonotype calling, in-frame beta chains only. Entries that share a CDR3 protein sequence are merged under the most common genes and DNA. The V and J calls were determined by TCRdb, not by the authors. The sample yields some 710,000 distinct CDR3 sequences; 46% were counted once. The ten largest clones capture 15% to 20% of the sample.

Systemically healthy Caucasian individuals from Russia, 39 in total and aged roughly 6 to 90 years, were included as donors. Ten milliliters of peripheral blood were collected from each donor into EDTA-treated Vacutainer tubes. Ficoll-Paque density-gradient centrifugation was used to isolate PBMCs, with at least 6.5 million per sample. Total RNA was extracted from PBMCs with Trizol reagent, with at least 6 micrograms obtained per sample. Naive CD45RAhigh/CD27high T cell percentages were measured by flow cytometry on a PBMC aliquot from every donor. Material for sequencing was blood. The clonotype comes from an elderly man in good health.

The nucleotide sequence reads as follows: TGTGCCAGCAGCTTAGGAGGACAGGGCGGGGGGTTCTTC. It encodes CASSLGGQGGGFF. The chain couples TRBV7-2 to TRBJ2-1, and TRBD1 may be the D gene, going by 8 matching bases. The CDR3 runs 13 amino acids, cysteine and phenylalanine included. Only the CDR3 region is kept as DNA, spanning 39 bases read in frame from base 1. Trimming takes 1 base from V and 15 bases from J, and the germline ends sit 16 bases apart. Via the germline V gene, CDR1 is SGHTA and CDR2 FQGNSA. When the CDR3 is completed using the reference TRBV7-2 and TRBJ2-1 genes on either side, the full variable domain is GAGVSQSPSNKVTEKGKDVELRCDPISGHTALYWYRQSLGQGLEFLIYFQGNSAPDKSGLPSDRFSAERTGGSVSTLTIQRTQQEDSAVYLCASSLGGQGGGFFGPGTRLTVL.